The table lists the clone carrying this T cell receptor (beta chain) with a few counts. Authors' analysis steps: For nucleated cells, counts were estimated from reference gene primer amplification. The repertoire was sequenced with immunoSEQ multiplex PCR; TCRdb's copy has only in-frame clones and lacks some. The V and J calls and the clone size are those of that table, but D and trimming were determined from the DNA. The profile shows 90,000 to 150,000 clones, 79% of them singletons. This record comes from a study of blood T cell repertoires in COVID-19. Study in general: Material from acute and convalescent COVID-19 was sourced from the United States, Italy and Spain. From T cells, B-cell-depleted T cells, or PBMCs came the material, which was cDNA or gDNA.

Per the germline V gene, CDR1 is SGHNT and CDR2 is YYREEE (reference sequence). This CDR3 spans 15 amino acids. Trimming at V came to 0 bases and at J to 0 bases, leaving 3 bases not matched to a gene. The TCR sequence derives from a woman of 80 years or more with acute or convalescent COVID-19. The chain links TRBV5-4 to TRBJ2-7, with TRBD2 identical over 7 bases. The sample comprised peripheral blood. The CDR3 nucleotides are TGTGCCAGCAGCTTGGGCGGGGGAAGCTCCTACGAGCAGTACTTC. This encodes CASSLGGGSSYEQYF.